This T cell receptor (beta chain) was identified in a study of graft-versus-host responses after intestinal transplantation. Across the study: Uniformly, recipients were administered anti-thymocyte globulin induction with subsequent tacrolimus and steroids for 3 to 4 years. The study, taken as a whole, reports: GvH clonotypes were identified within recipient marrow, with a subset emerging first in ileum or blood. Circulating GvH clones peaking coincided with falling HvG clones soon after transplant.

TCRdb's table, derived via immunoSEQ multiplex PCR, lists solely in-frame clones and lacks some. The sample holds tens of thousands of clones, over 90% seen once. A remark on this clone: Its target is unknown.

This sequence was found in a human donor who was the organ donor for an intestinal transplant. The material was unstimulated CD4+ T cells sorted from spleen or lymph node cells, obtained before transplant.

CDR3 DNA sequence: TGTGCCAGCAGCTTAATAGCTTCCGAGCAGTACTTC. Protein product: CASSLIASEQYF. The rearrangement joins TRBV7-9 to TRBJ2-7; D ambiguous. The CDR3 totals 12 residues. V was shortened by 2 bases and J by 6 bases, with 8 bases between the two germline ends. The germline V gene has CDR1 SEHNR and CDR2 FQNEAQ (reference sequence).